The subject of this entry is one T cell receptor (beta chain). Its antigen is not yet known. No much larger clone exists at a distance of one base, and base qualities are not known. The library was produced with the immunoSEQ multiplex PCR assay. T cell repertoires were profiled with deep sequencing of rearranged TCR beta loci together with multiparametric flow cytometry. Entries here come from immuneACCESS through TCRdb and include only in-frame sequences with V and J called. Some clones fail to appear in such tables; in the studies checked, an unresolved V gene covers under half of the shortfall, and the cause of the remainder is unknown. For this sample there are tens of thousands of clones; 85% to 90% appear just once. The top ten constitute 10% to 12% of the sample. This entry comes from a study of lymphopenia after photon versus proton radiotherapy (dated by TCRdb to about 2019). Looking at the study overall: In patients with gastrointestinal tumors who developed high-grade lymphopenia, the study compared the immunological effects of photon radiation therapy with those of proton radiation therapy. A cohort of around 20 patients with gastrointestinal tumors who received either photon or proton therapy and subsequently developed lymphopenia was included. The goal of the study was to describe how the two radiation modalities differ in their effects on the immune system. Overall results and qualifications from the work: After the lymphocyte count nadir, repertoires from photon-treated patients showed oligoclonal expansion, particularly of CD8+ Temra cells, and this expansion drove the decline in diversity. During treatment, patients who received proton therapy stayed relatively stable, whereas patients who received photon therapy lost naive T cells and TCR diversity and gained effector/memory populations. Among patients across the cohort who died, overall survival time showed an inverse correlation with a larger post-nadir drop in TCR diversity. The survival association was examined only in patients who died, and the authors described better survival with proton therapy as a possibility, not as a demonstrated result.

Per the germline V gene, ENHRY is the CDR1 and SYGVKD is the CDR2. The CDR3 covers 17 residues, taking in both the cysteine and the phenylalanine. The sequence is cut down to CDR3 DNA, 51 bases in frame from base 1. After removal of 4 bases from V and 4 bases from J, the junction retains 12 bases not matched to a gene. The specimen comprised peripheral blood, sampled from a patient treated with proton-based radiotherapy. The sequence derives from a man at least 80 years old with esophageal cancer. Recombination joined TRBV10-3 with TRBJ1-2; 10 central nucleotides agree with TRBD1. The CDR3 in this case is CAISGSSGTGVGYGYTF. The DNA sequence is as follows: TGTGCCATCAGTGGGTCCTCCGGGACAGGGGTTGGCTATGGCTACACCTTC.